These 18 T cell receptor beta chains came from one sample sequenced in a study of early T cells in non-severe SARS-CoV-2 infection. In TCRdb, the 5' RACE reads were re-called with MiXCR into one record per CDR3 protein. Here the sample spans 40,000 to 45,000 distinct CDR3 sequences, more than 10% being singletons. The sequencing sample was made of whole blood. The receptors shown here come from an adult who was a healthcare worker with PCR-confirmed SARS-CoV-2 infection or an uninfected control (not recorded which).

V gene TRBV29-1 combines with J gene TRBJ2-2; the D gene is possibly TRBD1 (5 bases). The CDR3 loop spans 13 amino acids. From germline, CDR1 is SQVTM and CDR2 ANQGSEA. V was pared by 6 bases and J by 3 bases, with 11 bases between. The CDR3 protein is CSVRTTYTGELFF. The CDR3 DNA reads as TGCAGCGTAAGGACAACTTACACCGGGGAGCTGTTTTTT.

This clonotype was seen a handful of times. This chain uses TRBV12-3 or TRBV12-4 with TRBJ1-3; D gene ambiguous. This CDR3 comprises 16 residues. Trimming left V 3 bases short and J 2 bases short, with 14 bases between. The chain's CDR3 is CASSFFDAVAGNTIYF. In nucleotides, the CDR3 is TGTGCCAGCAGTTTTTTCGACGCGGTGGCTGGAAACACCATATATTTT.

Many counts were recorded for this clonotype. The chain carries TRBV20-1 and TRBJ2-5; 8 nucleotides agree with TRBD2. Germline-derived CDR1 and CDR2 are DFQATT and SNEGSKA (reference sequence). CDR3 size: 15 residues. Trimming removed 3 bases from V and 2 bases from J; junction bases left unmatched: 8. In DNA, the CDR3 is TGCAGTGCTAGGGATTTACGGGAGGGTCAAGAGACCCAGTACTTC. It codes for CSARDLREGQETQYF.

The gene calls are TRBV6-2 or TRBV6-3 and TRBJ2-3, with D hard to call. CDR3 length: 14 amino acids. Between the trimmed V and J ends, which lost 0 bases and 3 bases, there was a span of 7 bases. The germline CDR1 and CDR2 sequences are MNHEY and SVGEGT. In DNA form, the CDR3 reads TGTGCCAGCAGTTACTCGACCAGGACAGATACGCAGTATTTT. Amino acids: CASSYSTRTDTQYF.

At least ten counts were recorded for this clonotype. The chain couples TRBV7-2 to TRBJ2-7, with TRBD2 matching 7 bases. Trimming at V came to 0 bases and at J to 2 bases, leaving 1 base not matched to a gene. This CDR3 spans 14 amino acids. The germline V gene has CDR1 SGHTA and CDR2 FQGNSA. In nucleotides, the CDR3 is TGTGCCAGCAGCTTAGCGGGAGGGGCCTACGAGCAGTACTTC. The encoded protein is CASSLAGGAYEQYF.

The CDR3 nucleotides are TGTGCCAGCGAGGGCGGGAGGCCACCCTACGAGCAGTACTTC. Encoded protein: CASEGGRPPYEQYF. The V call is TRBV28, the J call TRBJ2-7; 8 nucleotides line up with TRBD2. Germline assignment: CDR1 MDHEN and CDR2 SYDVKM. CDR3 size: 14 residues. V was pared by 8 bases and J by 2 bases, with 8 bases of the junction left unmatched. The variable domain in full, completed from reference TRBV28 and TRBJ2-7, reads DVKVTQSSRYLVKRTGEKVFLECVQDMDHENMFWYRQDPGLGLRLIYFSYDVKMKEKGDIPEGYSVSREKKERFSLILESASTNQTSMYLCASEGGRPPYEQYFGPGTRLTVT.

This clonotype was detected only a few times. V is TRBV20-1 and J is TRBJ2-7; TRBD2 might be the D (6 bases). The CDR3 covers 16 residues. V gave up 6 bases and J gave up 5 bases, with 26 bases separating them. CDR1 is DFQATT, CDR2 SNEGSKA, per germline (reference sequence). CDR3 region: CSAEGVGGTPENEQYF. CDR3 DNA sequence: TGCAGTGCGGAGGGAGTGGGCGGGACCCCCGAGAACGAGCAGTACTTC.

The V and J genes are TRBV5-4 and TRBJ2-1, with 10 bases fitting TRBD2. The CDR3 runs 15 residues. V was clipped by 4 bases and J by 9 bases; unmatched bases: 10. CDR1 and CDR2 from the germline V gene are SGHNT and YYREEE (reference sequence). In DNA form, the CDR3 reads TGTGCCAGCAGCGGAACTAGCGGGAAAGAGAGTGAGCAGTTCTTC. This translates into CASSGTSGKESEQFF.

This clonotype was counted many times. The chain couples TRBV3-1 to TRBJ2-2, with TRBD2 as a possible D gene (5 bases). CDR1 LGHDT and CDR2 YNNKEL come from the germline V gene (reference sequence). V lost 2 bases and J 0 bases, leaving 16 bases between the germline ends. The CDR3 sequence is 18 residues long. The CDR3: CASSQPIRLTTNTGELFF. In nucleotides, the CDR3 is TGTGCCAGCAGCCAACCCATTCGACTAACCACGAACACCGGGGAGCTGTTTTTT.

CDR3 DNA: TGTGCCAGCAGTTTTGGGGGTACCACTGAAGCTTTCTTT. Residues: CASSFGGTTEAFF. The chain carries TRBV7-2 and TRBJ1-1; weak D call: TRBD1 (5 bases). Germline V gene data show CDR1 as SGHTA and CDR2 as FQGNSA. V gave up 6 bases and J gave up 4 bases, with 12 bases separating them. The CDR3 is made up of 13 amino acids.

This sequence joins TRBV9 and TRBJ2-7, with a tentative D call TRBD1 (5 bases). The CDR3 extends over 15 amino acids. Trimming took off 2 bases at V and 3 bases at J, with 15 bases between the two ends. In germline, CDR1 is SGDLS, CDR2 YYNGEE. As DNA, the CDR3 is TGTGCCAGCAGCGTGGGGCCGACTTTAAACTACGAGCAGTACTTC. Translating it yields CASSVGPTLNYEQYF. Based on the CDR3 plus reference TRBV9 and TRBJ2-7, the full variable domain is DSGVTQTPKHLITATGQRVTLRCSPRSGDLSVYWYQQSLDQGLQFLIQYYNGEERAKGNILERFSAQQFPDLHSELNLSSLELGDSALYFCASSVGPTLNYEQYFGPGTRLTVT.

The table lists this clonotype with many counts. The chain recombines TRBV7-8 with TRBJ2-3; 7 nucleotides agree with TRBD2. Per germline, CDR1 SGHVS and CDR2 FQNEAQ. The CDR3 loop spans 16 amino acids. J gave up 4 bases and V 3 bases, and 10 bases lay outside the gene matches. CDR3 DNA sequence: TGTGCCAGCAGCTTTGGACTAGGCCGGCGATCAGATACGCAGTATTTT. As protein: CASSFGLGRRSDTQYF.

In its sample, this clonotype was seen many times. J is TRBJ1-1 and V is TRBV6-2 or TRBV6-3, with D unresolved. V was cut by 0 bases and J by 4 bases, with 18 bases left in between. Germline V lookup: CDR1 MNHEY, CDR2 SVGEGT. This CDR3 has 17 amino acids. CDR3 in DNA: TGTGCCAGCAGTTACTCGAAACGAAATACGGACCCCACTGAAGCTTTCTTT. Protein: CASSYSKRNTDPTEAFF.

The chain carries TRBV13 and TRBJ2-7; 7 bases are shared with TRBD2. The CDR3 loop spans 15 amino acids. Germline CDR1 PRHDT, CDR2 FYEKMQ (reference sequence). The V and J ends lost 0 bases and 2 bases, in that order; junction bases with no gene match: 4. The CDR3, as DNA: TGTGCCAGCAGCTTAGGGCTAGCGGTCACCTACGAGCAGTACTTC. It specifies CASSLGLAVTYEQYF.

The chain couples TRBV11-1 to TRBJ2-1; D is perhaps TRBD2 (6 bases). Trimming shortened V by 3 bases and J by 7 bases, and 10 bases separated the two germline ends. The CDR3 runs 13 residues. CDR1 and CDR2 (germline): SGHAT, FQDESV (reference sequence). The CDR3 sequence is CASSFSGPNEQFF. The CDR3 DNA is TGTGCCAGCAGCTTCAGCGGGCCGAATGAGCAGTTCTTC. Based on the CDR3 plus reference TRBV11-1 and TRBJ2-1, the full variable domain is EAEVAQSPRYKITEKSQAVAFWCDPISGHATLYWYRQILGQGPELLVQFQDESVVDDSQLPKDRFSAERLKGVDSTLKIQPAELGDSAMYLCASSFSGPNEQFFGPGTRLTVL.

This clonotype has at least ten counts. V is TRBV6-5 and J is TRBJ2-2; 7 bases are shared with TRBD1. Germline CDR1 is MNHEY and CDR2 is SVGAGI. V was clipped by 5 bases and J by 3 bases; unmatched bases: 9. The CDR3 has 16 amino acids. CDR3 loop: CASSPPGTEYTGELFF. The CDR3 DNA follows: TGTGCCAGCAGTCCCCCCGGGACAGAGTACACCGGGGAGCTGTTTTTT.

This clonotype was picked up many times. CDR3 nucleotide sequence: TGTGCCAGCAGCGCGGGACCCAACTATGGCTACACCTTC. Translation: CASSAGPNYGYTF. V and J are TRBV6-1 and TRBJ1-2, with D possibly matching TRBD1 (5 bases). V dropped 6 bases and J dropped 2 bases, with 10 bases sitting between them. The CDR3 is 13 residues long. In germline, CDR1 is MNHNS, CDR2 SASEGT.

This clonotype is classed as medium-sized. The CDR3 DNA reads as TGTGCCAGCAGTCCCAGTGGGCACACCGGGGAGCTGTTTTTT. As protein: CASSPSGHTGELFF. The genes are TRBV6-4 and TRBJ2-2; no reliable D call. The CDR3 totals 14 residues. Germline CDR1 is MRHNA and CDR2 is SNTAGT. Trimming took 5 bases from V and 3 from J, leaving 10 bases between them.